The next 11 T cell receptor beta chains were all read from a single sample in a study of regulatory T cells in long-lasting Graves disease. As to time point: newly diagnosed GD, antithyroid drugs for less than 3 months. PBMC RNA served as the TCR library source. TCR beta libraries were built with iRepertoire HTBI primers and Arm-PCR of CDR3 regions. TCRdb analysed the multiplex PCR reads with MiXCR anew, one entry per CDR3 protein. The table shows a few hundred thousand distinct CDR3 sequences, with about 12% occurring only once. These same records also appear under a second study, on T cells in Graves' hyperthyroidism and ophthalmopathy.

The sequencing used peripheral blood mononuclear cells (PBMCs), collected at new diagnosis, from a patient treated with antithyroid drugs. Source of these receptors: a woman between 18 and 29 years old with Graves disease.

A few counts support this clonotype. CDR3 sequence reads: CASSHLTSRQETQYF. The CDR3 DNA sequence: TGCGCCAGCAGCCATCTGACGAGCAGGCAAGAGACCCAGTACTTC. V gene TRBV4-3 combines with J gene TRBJ2-5; D remains ambiguous. Germline lookup yields CDR1 LGHNA and CDR2 YSLEER. The V end lost 3 bases, the J end lost 2 bases, and 13 bases lay between the germline ends. The CDR3 length is 15 residues.

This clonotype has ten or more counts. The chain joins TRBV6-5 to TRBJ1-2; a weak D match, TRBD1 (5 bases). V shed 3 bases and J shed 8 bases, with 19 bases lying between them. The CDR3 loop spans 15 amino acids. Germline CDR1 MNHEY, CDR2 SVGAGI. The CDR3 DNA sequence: TGTGCCAGCAGTTATGGCGGGGGGGGAGGGGACGGCTACACCTTC. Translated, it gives CASSYGGGGGDGYTF.

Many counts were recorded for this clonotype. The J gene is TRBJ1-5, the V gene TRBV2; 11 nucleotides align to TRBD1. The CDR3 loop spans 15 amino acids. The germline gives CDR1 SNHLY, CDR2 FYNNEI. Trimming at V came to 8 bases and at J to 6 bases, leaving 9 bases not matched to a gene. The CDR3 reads CASGGTGGSSQPQHF. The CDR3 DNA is TGTGCCAGCGGAGGGACAGGGGGGTCGAGTCAGCCCCAGCATTTT.

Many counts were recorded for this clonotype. The CDR3 loop is CASSQDTGGLYQETQYF. CDR3 nucleotide sequence: TGCGCCAGCAGCCAAGATACCGGGGGGTTGTACCAAGAGACCCAGTACTTC. The genes are TRBV4-3 and TRBJ2-5; 7 bases fit TRBD2. CDR3 size: 17 residues. J lost 0 bases, V lost 0 bases, and 7 bases had no gene match. CDR1 LGHNA and CDR2 YSLEER come from the germline V gene.

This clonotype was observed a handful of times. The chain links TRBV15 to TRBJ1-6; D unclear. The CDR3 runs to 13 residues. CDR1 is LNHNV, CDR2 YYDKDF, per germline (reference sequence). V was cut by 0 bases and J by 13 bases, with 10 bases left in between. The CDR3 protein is CATSRDSEAPLHF. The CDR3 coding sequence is TGTGCCACCAGCAGAGATTCGGAGGCCCCCCTCCACTTT.

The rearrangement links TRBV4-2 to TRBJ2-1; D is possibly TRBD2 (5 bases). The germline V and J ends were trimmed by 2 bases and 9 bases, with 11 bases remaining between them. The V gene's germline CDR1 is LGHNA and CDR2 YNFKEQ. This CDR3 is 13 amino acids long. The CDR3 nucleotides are TGTGCCAGCAGCCAATCCGGGGAGAGTGAGCAGTTCTTC. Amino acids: CASSQSGESEQFF.

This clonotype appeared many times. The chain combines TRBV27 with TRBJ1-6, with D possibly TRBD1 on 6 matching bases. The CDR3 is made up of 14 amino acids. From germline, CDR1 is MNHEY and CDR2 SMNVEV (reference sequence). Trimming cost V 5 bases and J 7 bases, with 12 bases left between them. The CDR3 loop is CASSLGGGNSPLHF. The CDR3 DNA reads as TGTGCCAGCAGTCTGGGAGGGGGAAATTCACCCCTCCACTTT.

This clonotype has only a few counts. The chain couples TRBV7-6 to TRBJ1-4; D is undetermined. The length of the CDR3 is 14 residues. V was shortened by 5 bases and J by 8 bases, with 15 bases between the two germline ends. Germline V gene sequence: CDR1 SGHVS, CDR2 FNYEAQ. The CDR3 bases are TGTGCCAGCAGCGTAGGACCCCTTGGGGAAAAACTGTTTTTT. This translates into CASSVGPLGEKLFF.

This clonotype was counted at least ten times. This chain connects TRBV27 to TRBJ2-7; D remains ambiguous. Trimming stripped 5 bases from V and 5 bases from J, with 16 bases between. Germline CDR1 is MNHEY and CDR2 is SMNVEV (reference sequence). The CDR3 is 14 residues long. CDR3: CASSTWGSNDEQYF. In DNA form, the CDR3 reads TGTGCCAGCAGTACCTGGGGATCGAATGACGAGCAGTACTTC.

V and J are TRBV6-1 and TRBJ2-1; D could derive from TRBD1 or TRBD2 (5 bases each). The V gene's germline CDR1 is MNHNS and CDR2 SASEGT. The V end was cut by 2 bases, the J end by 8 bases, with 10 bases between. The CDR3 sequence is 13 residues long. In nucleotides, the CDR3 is TGTGCCAGCAGTGAAAGGGGAGCAGATGAGCAGTTCTTC. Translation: CASSERGADEQFF.

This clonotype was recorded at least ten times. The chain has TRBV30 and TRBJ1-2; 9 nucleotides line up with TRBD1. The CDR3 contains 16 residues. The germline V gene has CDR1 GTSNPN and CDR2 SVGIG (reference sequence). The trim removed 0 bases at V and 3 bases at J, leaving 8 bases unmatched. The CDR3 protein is CAWSVGQGKPDYGYTF. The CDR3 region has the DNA TGTGCCTGGAGTGTGGGACAGGGTAAACCTGACTATGGCTACACCTTC.